This T cell receptor (beta chain) was captured in a study of cytomegalovirus exposure and HLA in healthy donors. About the study: The study's early data release held about 85 million unique TCRs from HLA-typed donors. General observations from the study: Rare TCR sequences predominated, though certain public TCRs were found in many donors.

PCR was performed using 60 Vbeta and 13 Jbeta primers. Here immunoSEQ multiplex PCR was the method, and the copy in TCRdb shows in-frame clones only, minus some. Among some 130,000 clones listed, 65% to 80% were seen once. Germline lookup yields CDR1 LNHDA and CDR2 SQIVND (reference sequence). There are 14 residues in the CDR3. Trimming removed 4 bases at V and 8 bases at J, with 17 bases between. Points on this clone: The antigen remains unidentified.

This clonotype was sampled from a man aged 35 to 55 in good health and CMV-seronegative. This chain uses TRBV19 with TRBJ1-1, with D possibly matching TRBD1 (5 bases). The sequenced sample was PBMCs. The CDR3 nucleotides are TGTGCCAGTAGTACTATAAGGGGACGGGGGGAAGCTTTCTTT. Protein product: CASSTIRGRGEAFF.